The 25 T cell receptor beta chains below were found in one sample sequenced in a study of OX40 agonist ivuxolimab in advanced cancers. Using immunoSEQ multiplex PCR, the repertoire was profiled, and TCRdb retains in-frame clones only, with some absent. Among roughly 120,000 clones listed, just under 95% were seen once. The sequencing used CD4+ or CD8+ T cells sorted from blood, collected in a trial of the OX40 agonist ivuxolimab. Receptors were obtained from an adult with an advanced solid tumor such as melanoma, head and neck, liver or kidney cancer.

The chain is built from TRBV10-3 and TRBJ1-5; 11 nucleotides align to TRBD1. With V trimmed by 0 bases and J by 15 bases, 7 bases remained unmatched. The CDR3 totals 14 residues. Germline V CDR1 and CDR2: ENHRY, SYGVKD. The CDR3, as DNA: TGTGCCATCAGTGAGTCGGGGGACAGGGGGACCACGCATTTT. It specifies CAISESGDRGTTHF.

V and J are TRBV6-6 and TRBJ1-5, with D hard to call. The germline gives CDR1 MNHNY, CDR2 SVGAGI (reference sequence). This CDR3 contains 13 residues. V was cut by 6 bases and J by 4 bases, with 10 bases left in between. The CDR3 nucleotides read TGTGCCAGCAGGATCCTTGAAAATCAGCCCCAGCATTTT. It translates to CASRILENQPQHF.

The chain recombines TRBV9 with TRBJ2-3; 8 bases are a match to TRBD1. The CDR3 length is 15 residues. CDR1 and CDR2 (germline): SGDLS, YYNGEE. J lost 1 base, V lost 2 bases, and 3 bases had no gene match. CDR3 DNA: TGTGCCAGCAGCGTTCAGGGGGCAGGCACAGATACGCAGTATTTT. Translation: CASSVQGAGTDTQYF.

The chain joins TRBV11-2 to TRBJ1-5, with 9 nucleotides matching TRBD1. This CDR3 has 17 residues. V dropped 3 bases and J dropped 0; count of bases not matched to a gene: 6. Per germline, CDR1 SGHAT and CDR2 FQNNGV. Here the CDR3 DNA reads TGTGCCAGCAGCTTCGGGACAGGGTTGGATAGCAATCAGCCCCAGCATTTT. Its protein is CASSFGTGLDSNQPQHF.

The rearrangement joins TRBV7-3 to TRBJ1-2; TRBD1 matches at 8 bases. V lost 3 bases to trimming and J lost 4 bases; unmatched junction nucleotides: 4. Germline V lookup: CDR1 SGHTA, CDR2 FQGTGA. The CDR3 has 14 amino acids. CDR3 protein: CASSFSQGGYGYTF. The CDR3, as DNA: TGTGCCAGCAGCTTCTCACAGGGGGGCTATGGCTACACCTTC.

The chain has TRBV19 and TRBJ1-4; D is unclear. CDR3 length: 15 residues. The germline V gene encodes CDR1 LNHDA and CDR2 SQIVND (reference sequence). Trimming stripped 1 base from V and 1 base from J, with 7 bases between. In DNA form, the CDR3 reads TGTGCCAGTAGTATAGTATCAGGAACTAATGAAAAACTGTTTTTT. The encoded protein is CASSIVSGTNEKLFF. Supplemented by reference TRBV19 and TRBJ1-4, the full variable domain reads DGGITQSPKYLFRKEGQNVTLSCEQNLNHDAMYWYRQDPGQGLRLIYYSQIVNDFQKGDIAEGYSVSREKKESFPLTVTSAQKNPTAFYLCASSIVSGTNEKLFFGSGTQLSVL.

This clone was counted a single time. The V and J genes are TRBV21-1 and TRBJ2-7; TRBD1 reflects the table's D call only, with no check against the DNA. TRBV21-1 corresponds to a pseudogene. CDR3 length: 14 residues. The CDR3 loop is CAARGRGRFWEQYF. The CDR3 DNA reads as TGTGCCGCCCGGGGAAGGGGGCGATTTTGGGAGCAGTACTTC.

CDR3 protein: CSARRAQGVLNTEAFF. CDR3 DNA sequence: TGCAGCGCCCGAAGGGCCCAGGGGGTCCTGAACACTGAAGCTTTCTTT. The chain links TRBV29-1 to TRBJ1-1; 7 bases map to TRBD1. Trimming took 7 bases from V and 0 from J; bases not matched to a gene: 14. The germline gives CDR1 SQVTM, CDR2 ANQGSEA. The CDR3 is 16 residues long.

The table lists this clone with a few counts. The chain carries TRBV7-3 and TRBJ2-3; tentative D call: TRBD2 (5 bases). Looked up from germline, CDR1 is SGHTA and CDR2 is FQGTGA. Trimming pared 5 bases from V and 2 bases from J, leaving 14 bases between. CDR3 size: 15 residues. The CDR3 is CASSRTGLFTDTQYF. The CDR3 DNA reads TGTGCCAGCAGCCGAACCGGACTGTTCACAGATACGCAGTATTTT.

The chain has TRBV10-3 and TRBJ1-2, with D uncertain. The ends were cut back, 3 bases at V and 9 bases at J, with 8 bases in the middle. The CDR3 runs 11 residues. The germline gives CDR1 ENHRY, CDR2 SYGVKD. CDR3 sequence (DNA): TGTGCCATCAGTGATGACGATTGCTACACCTTC. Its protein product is CAISDDDCYTF.

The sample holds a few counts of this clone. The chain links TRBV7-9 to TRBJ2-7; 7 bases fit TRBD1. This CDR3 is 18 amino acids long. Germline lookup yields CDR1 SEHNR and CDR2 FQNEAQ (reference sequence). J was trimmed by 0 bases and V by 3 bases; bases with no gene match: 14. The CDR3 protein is CASSLMTNRGLNSYEQYF. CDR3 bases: TGTGCCAGCAGCTTGATGACGAACAGGGGATTAAACTCCTACGAGCAGTACTTC.

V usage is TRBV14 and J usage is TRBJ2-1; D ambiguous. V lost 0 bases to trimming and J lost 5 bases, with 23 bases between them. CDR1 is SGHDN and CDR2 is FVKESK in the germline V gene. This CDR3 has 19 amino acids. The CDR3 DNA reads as TGTGCCAGCAGCCAAGAATGGACGGCGGATACGTGGTCTAACAATGAGCAGTTCTTC. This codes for CASSQEWTADTWSNNEQFF.

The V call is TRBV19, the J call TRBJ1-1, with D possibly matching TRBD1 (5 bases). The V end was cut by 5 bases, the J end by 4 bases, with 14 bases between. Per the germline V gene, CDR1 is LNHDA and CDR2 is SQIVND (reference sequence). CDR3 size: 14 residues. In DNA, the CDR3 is TGTGCCAGTAGTCCGCGACAGAGGGGCACTGAAGCTTTCTTT. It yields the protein CASSPRQRGTEAFF. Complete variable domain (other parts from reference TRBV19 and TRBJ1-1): DGGITQSPKYLFRKEGQNVTLSCEQNLNHDAMYWYRQDPGQGLRLIYYSQIVNDFQKGDIAEGYSVSREKKESFPLTVTSAQKNPTAFYLCASSPRQRGTEAFFGQGTRLTVV.

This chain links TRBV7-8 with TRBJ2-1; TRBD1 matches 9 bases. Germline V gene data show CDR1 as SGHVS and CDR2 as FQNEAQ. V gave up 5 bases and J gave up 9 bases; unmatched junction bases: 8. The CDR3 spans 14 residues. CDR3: CASSLRRTGVEQFF. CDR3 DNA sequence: TGTGCCAGCAGCCTCCGACGGACAGGGGTTGAGCAGTTCTTC.

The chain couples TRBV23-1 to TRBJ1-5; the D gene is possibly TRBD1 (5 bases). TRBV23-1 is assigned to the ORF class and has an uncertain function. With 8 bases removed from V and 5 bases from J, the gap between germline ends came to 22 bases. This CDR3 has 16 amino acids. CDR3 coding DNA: TGCGCCAGCCCCCGGTATAGCGGACACCGAGATCAGCCCCAGCATTTT. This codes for CASPRYSGHRDQPQHF.

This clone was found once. CDR3 sequence reads: CASSRDPGQGFYEQYF. As DNA, the CDR3 is TGTGCCAGCAGCCGGGATCCGGGACAGGGATTTTACGAGCAGTACTTC. The chain couples TRBV5-4 to TRBJ2-7; TRBD1 matches 9 bases. J lost 4 bases, V lost 4 bases, and 12 bases had no gene match. This CDR3 has 16 residues. Looked up from germline, CDR1 is SGHNT and CDR2 is YYREEE (reference sequence).

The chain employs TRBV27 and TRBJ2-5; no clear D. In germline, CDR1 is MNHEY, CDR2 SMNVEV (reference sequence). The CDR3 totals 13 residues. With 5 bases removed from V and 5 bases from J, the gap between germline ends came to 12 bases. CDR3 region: CASSLRARETQYF. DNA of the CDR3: TGTGCCAGCAGTCTCCGAGCCCGGGAGACCCAGTACTTC.

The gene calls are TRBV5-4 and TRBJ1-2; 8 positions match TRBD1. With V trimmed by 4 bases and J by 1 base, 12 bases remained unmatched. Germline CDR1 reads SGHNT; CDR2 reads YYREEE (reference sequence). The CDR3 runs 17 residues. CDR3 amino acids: CASSPVSGQGFNYGYTF. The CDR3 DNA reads TGTGCCAGCAGCCCCGTCAGCGGACAGGGATTTAACTATGGCTACACCTTC.

CDR3 sequence reads: CASSGSSATYEQYF. DNA of the CDR3: TGTGCCAGCAGTGGTAGCAGCGCTACCTACGAGCAGTACTTC. V and J are TRBV2 and TRBJ2-7; D ambiguous. The CDR3 is 14 residues long. Germline CDR1 reads SNHLY; CDR2 reads FYNNEI. Trimming removed 4 bases at V and 2 bases at J, with 12 bases between.

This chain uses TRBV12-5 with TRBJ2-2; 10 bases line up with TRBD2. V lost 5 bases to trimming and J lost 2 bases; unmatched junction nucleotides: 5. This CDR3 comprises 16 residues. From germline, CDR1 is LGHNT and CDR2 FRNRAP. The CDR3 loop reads CASGASSGGNTGELFF. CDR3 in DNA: TGTGCTAGTGGTGCGTCTAGCGGGGGAAACACCGGGGAGCTGTTTTTT. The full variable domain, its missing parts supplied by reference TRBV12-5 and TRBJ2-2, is DARVTQTPRHKVTEMGQEVTMRCQPILGHNTVFWYRQTMMQGLELLAYFRNRAPLDDSGMPKDRFSAEMPDATLATLKIQPSEPRDSAVYFCASGASSGGNTGELFFGEGSRLTVL.

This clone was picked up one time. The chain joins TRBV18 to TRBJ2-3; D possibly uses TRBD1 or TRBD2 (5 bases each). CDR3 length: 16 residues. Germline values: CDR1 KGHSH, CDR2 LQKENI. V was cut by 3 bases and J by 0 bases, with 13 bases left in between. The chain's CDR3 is CASSPLRGRSTDTQYF. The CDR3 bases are TGTGCCAGCTCACCCCTCCGGGGCCGTAGCACAGATACGCAGTATTTT.

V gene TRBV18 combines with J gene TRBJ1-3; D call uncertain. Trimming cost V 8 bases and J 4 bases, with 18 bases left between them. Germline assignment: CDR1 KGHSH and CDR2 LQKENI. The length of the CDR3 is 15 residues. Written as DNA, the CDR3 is TGTGCCAGCACGGGGATCCGGGGATACGGAAACACCATATATTTT. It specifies CASTGIRGYGNTIYF.

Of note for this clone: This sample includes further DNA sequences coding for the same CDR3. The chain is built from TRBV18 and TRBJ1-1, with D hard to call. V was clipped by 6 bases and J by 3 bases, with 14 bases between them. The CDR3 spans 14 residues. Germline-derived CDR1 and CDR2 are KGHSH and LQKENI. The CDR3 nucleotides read TGTGCCAGCTCGCCAATACCACAGCACACTGAAGCTTTCTTT. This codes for CASSPIPQHTEAFF.

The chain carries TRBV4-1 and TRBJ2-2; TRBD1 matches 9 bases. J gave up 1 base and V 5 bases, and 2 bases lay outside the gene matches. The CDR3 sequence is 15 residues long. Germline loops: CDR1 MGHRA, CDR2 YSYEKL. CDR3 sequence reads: CASSKGQGNTGELFF. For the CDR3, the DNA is TGCGCCAGCAGCAAGGGACAGGGGAACACCGGGGAGCTGTTTTTT.

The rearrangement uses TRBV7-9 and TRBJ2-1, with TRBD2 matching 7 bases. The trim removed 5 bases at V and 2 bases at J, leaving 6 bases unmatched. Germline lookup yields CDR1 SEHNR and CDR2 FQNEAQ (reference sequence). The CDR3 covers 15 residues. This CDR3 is CASSRTGTTYNEQFF. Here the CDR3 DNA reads TGTGCCAGCAGCCGCACCGGGACTACCTACAATGAGCAGTTCTTC.